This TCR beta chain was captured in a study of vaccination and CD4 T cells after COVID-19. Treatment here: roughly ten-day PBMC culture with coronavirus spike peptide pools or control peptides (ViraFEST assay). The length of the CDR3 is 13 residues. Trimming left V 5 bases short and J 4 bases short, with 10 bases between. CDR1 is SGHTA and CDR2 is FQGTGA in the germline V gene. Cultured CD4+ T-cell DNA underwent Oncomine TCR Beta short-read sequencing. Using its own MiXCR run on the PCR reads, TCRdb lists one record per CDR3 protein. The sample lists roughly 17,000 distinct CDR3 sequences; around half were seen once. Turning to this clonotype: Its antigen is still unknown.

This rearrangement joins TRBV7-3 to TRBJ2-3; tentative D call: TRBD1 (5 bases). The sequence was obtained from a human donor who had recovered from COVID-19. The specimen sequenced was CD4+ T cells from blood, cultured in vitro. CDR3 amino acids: CASSPAGPDTQYF. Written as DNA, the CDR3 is TGTGCCAGCAGCCCCGCAGGGCCAGATACGCAGTATTTT.